This T cell receptor (beta chain) is drawn from a study of early T cells in non-severe SARS-CoV-2 infection. Study summary: Chains were unpaired, as sequencing was done on bulk RNA from unsorted whole blood. Study-level points and caveats: Matching with VDJdb favored anti-spike CD8 responses (missing private and CD4 specificities).

Between the trimmed V and J ends, which lost 4 bases and 6 bases, there was a span of 12 bases. In germline, CDR1 is SGHNT, CDR2 YYREEE (reference sequence). The CDR3 covers 13 residues. Tagging with unique molecular identifiers was applied to individual cDNA molecules. TCRdb used MiXCR to reprocess the 5' RACE reads, holding one entry per CDR3 protein. The sample contains approximately 81,000 distinct CDR3 sequences, about 12% of which appear only once. This clonotype was counted many times. The target antigen is unknown. The receptor was derived from an adult who was a healthcare worker with PCR-confirmed SARS-CoV-2 infection or an uninfected control (not recorded which). The chain combines TRBV5-4 with TRBJ2-3; no clear D. Material for sequencing was whole blood. The CDR3: CASSPQRADTQYF. CDR3 nucleotides: TGTGCCAGCAGCCCCCAGCGAGCCGATACGCAGTATTTT.